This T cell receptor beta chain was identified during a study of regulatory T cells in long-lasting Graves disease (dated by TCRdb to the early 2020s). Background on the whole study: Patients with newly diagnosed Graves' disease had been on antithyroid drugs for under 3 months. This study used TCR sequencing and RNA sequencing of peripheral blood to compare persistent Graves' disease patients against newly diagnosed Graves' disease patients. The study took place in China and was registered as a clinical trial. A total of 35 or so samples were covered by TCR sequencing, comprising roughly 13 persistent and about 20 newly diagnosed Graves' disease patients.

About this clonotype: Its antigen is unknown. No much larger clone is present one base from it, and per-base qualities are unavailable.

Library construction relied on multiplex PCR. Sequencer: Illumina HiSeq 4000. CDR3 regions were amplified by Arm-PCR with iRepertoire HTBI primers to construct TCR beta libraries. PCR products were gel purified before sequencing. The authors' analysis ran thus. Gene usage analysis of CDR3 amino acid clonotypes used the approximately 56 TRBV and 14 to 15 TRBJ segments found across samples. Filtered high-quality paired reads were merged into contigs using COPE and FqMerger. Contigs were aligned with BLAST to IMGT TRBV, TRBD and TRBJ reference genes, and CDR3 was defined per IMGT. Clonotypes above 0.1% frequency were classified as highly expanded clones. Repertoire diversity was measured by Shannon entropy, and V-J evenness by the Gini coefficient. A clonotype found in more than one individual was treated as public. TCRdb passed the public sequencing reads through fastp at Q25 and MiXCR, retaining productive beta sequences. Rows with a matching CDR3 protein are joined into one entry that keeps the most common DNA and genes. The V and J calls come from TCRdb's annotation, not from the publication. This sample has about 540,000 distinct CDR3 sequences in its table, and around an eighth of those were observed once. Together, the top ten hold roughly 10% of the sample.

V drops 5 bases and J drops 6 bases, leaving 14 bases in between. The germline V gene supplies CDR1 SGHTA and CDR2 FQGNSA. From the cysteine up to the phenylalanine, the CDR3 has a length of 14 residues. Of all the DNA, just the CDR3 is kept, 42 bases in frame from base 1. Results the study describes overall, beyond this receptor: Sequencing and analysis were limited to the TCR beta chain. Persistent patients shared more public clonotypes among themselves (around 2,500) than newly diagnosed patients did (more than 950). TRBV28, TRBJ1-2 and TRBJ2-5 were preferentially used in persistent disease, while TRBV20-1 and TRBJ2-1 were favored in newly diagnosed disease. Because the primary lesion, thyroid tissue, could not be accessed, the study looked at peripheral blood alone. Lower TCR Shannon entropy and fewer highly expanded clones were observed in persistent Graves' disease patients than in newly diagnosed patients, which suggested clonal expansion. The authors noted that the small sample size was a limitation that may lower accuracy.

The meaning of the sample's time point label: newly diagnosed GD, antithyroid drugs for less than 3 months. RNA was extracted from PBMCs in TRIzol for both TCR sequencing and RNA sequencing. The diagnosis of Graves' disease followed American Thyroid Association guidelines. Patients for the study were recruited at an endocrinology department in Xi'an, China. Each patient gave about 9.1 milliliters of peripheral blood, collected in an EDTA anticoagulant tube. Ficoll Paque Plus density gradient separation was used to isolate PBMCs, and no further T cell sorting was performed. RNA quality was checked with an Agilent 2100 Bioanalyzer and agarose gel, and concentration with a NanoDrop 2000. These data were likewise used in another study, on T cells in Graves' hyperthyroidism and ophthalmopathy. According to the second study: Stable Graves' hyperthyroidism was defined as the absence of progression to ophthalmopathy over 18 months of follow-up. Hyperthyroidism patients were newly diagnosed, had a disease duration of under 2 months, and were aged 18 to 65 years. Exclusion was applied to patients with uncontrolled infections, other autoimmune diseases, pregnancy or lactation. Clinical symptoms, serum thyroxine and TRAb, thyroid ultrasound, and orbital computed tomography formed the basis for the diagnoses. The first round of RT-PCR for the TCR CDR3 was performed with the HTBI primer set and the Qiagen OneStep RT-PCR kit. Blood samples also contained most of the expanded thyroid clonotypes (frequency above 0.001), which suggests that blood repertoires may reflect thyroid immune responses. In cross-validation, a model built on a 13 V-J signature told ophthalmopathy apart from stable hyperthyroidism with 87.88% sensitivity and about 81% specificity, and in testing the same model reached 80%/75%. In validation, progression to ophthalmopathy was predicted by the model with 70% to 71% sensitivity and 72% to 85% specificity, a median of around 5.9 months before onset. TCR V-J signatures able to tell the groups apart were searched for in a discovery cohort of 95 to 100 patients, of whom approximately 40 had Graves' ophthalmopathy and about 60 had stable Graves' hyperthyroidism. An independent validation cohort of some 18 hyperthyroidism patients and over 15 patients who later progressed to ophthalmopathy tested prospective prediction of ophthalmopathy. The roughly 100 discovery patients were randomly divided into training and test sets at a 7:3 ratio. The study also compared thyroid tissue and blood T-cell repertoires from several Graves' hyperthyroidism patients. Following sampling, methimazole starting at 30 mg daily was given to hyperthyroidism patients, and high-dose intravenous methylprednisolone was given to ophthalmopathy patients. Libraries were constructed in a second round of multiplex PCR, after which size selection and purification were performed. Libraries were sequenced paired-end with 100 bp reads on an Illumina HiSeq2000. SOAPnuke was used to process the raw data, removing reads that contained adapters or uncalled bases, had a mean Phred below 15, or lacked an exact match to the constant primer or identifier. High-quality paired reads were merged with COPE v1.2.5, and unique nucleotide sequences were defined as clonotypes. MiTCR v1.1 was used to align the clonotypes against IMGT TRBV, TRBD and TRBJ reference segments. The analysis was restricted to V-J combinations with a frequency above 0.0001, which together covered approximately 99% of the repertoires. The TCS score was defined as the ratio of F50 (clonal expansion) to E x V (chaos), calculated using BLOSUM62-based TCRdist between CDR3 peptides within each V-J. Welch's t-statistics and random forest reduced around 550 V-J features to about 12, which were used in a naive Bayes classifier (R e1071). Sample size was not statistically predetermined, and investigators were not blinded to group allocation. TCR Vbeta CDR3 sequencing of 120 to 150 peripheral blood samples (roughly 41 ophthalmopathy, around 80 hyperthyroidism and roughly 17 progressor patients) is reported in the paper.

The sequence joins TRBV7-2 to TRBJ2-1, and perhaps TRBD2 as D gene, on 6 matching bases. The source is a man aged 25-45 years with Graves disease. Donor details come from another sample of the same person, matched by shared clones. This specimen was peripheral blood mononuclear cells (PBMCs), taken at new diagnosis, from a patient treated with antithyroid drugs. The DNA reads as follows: TGTGCCAGCAGCCAAGAGGGACTTATCAATGAGCAGTTCTTC. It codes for CASSQEGLINEQFF. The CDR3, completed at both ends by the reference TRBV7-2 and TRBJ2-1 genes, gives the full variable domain GAGVSQSPSNKVTEKGKDVELRCDPISGHTALYWYRQSLGQGLEFLIYFQGNSAPDKSGLPSDRFSAERTGGSVSTLTIQRTQQEDSAVYLCASSQEGLINEQFFGPGTRLTVL.